The 24 T cell receptor beta chains presented below share a single source sample, sequenced in a study of blood T cell repertoires in COVID-19. Measured with immunoSEQ multiplex PCR; TCRdb has only the in-frame clones, and not every one. Of more than 95,000 clones in the sample, just under 85% were seen once. The source material was peripheral blood. The receptors were gathered from a woman over 75 with active or convalescent COVID-19.

The chain is built from TRBV5-6 and TRBJ1-2; 8 bases match TRBD1. CDR1 and CDR2 from the germline V gene are SGHDT and YYEEEE. V dropped 2 bases and J dropped 14; count of bases not matched to a gene: 17. There are 15 residues in the CDR3. CDR3 region: CASSFYGQGASIVTF. The CDR3 bases are TGTGCCAGCAGCTTTTACGGGCAGGGGGCGTCAATTGTAACCTTC.

The rearrangement uses TRBV5-4 and TRBJ1-1, with TRBD1 matching over 9 bases. J was trimmed by 3 bases and V by 4 bases; bases with no gene match: 7. This CDR3 spans 15 amino acids. Germline values: CDR1 SGHNT, CDR2 YYREEE (reference sequence). The CDR3 DNA follows: TGTGCCAGCAGCCCCACAGGGGGCGCTTACACTGAAGCTTTCTTT. Amino acid sequence: CASSPTGGAYTEAFF.

The chain carries TRBV5-4 and TRBJ2-7; D may be TRBD1 (6 bases). CDR1 SGHNT and CDR2 YYREEE come from the germline V gene (reference sequence). The CDR3 length is 13 residues. The V end was cut by 5 bases, the J end by 2 bases, with 11 bases between. The CDR3 loop is CASSTGQTYEQYF. The CDR3 nucleotides read TGTGCCAGCAGTACGGGACAAACCTACGAGCAGTACTTC.

The chain recombines TRBV6-2 or TRBV6-3 with TRBJ2-4; the match to TRBD2 covers 8 bases. The V gene end was trimmed by 3 bases and the J gene end by 0 bases; junction bases not matched to a gene: 13. The germline gives CDR1 MNHEY, CDR2 SVGEGT. The CDR3 is made up of 19 amino acids. CDR3 bases: TGTGCCAGCAGTTATAAGTTAGCGGGGACTGTGAGAGCCAAAAACATTCAGTACTTC. The encoded protein is CASSYKLAGTVRAKNIQYF.

This sequence joins TRBV7-2 and TRBJ2-3, with a weak D call TRBD1 (5 bases). V lost 4 bases to trimming and J lost 1 base, with 9 bases between them. The CDR3 sequence is 14 residues long. The germline CDR1 and CDR2 sequences are SGHTA and FQGNSA. Written as DNA, the CDR3 is TGTGCCAGCAGCTCCAGGGTGGGCACAGATACGCAGTATTTT. Amino acids: CASSSRVGTDTQYF.

Turning to this clone: A junction boundary mismatches the germline segment, possibly from a read error. The chain employs TRBV2 and TRBJ1-1; possibly TRBD1 for D (5 bases). The CDR3 length is 13 residues. The germline gives CDR1 SNHLY, CDR2 FYNNEI. CDR3: CASREGAHTEAFF. The CDR3 nucleotides are TGTGCCAGCAGAGAAGGGGCGCACACTGAAGCTTTCTTT.

This clone occurred once. The chain uses TRBV15 and TRBJ1-4; maybe TRBD1 (6 bases). This CDR3 is 12 amino acids long. Germline CDR1 LNHNV, CDR2 YYDKDF (reference sequence). Trimming cost V 4 bases and J 10 bases, with 10 bases left between them. The DNA for the CDR3 is TGTGCCACCAGCATGGGGGCCGGAAAACTGTTTTTT. Protein product: CATSMGAGKLFF.

This clone was observed many times. The rearrangement uses TRBV27 and TRBJ2-2; D is ambiguous. Trimming took 0 bases from V and 6 from J, leaving 8 bases between them. Germline CDR1 and CDR2: MNHEY and SMNVEV (reference sequence). The CDR3 has 14 residues. The CDR3 DNA reads TGTGCCAGCAGTTTATCGTTTGCGGCCGGGGAGCTGTTTTTT. Translation gives CASSLSFAAGELFF.

This rearrangement joins TRBV6-5 to TRBJ2-5, with 9 nucleotides matching TRBD2. CDR3 length: 13 residues. With 4 bases clipped from V and 6 bases from J, the junction kept 3 bases outside the gene matches. CDR1 and CDR2 from the germline V gene are MNHEY and SVGAGI. CDR3 loop: CASSSGLAKTQYF. As DNA, the CDR3 is TGTGCCAGCAGTTCAGGACTAGCGAAGACCCAGTACTTC.

CDR3 DNA sequence: TGTGCCAGCAGGATGACAACGGACACTGAAGCTTTCTTT. This sequence encodes CASRMTTDTEAFF. This sequence joins TRBV6-1 and TRBJ1-1; D uncertain. The germline V gene has CDR1 MNHNS and CDR2 SASEGT. The CDR3 runs 13 residues. Trimming removed 6 bases from V and 3 bases from J, with 11 bases in between.

This sequence joins TRBV28 and TRBJ2-7; D is possibly TRBD1 (6 bases). V dropped 4 bases and J dropped 0 bases, with 7 bases sitting between them. The CDR3 contains 13 residues. Germline values: CDR1 MDHEN, CDR2 SYDVKM. CDR3 protein: CASSWTVSYEQYF. In DNA form, the CDR3 reads TGTGCCAGCAGTTGGACAGTCTCCTACGAGCAGTACTTC.

This clone came up a few times. Other nucleotide sequences in the sample specify the same CDR3. The V call is TRBV19, the J call TRBJ1-1; 9 bases map to TRBD1. The length of the CDR3 is 14 residues. V was pared by 4 bases and J by 0 bases, with 0 bases of the junction left unmatched. Germline loops: CDR1 LNHDA, CDR2 SQIVND (reference sequence). The CDR3 DNA is TGTGCCAGTAGTAGGGACAGGGTGAACACTGAAGCTTTCTTT. Amino acid sequence: CASSRDRVNTEAFF. Full variable domain (rest looked up from reference TRBV19 and TRBJ1-1): DGGITQSPKYLFRKEGQNVTLSCEQNLNHDAMYWYRQDPGQGLRLIYYSQIVNDFQKGDIAEGYSVSREKKESFPLTVTSAQKNPTAFYLCASSRDRVNTEAFFGQGTRLTVV.

The V and J genes are TRBV6-5 and TRBJ1-5; D not certain. Germline V CDR1 and CDR2: MNHEY, SVGAGI. V lost 6 bases and J lost 0, with 9 bases in between. This CDR3 has 14 residues. In DNA, the CDR3 is TGTGCCAGCAGGGAGGAAAATAGCAATCAGCCCCAGCATTTT. The encoded protein is CASREENSNQPQHF.

This clone was counted between two and nine times. This rearrangement joins TRBV15 to TRBJ2-1; a weak D match, TRBD1 (5 bases). The CDR3 covers 11 residues. CDR1 is LNHNV, CDR2 YYDKDF, per germline (reference sequence). V lost 4 bases to trimming and J lost 13 bases, with 11 bases between them. The CDR3 is CATSTDSVQFF. CDR3 DNA sequence: TGTGCCACCAGCACAGACAGTGTACAGTTCTTC.

The chain uses TRBV14 and TRBJ1-2, with D possibly TRBD1 on 6 matching bases. Trimming removed 0 bases from V and 1 base from J, with 24 bases in between. This CDR3 region has 20 residues. Per germline, CDR1 SGHDN and CDR2 FVKESK. CDR3 nucleotides: TGTGCCAGCAGCCAAGATAGCAAGTCGAATGGACAGCCAAGTAACTATGGCTACACCTTC. This translates into CASSQDSKSNGQPSNYGYTF.

This clone was detected only a few times. J is TRBJ1-2 and V is TRBV6-2 or TRBV6-3, with TRBD1 as a possible D gene (6 bases). The CDR3 is 14 residues long. The V and J ends lost 0 bases and 4 bases respectively, with 9 bases between them. Germline CDR1 reads MNHEY; CDR2 reads SVGEGT. CDR3 sequence: CASSYSGQVYGYTF. The CDR3 bases are TGTGCCAGCAGTTACTCGGGACAAGTCTATGGCTACACCTTC.

The genes are TRBV9 and TRBJ1-1; D uncertain. Germline values: CDR1 SGDLS, CDR2 YYNGEE. CDR3 size: 14 residues. V lost 0 bases and J 0 bases, leaving 6 bases between the germline ends. The CDR3 is CASSVGYMNTEAFF. DNA for the CDR3: TGTGCCAGCAGCGTAGGTTATATGAACACTGAAGCTTTCTTT. Filled out from reference TRBV9 and TRBJ1-1, the complete variable domain reads DSGVTQTPKHLITATGQRVTLRCSPRSGDLSVYWYQQSLDQGLQFLIQYYNGEERAKGNILERFSAQQFPDLHSELNLSSLELGDSALYFCASSVGYMNTEAFFGQGTRLTVV.

This clone was recorded a few times. The chain has TRBV9 and TRBJ1-1, with D possibly TRBD1 on 5 matching bases. CDR1 is SGDLS and CDR2 is YYNGEE in the germline V gene. This CDR3 region has 16 residues. Trimming stripped 2 bases from V and 0 bases from J, with 14 bases between. The DNA for the CDR3 is TGTGCCAGCAGCGTGCGTGGGACTGCCGTGAACACTGAAGCTTTCTTT. Residues: CASSVRGTAVNTEAFF.

This clone appeared a single time. This sequence joins TRBV9 and TRBJ1-3; D may be TRBD1 (6 bases). The length of the CDR3 is 14 residues. The germline V and J ends were trimmed by 4 bases and 3 bases, with 11 bases remaining between them. The germline V gene has CDR1 SGDLS and CDR2 YYNGEE. This CDR3 is CASSPQGYGNTIYF. In nucleotides, the CDR3 is TGTGCCAGCAGCCCCCAGGGGTATGGAAACACCATATATTTT.

The rearrangement uses TRBV28 and TRBJ2-7, with 9 positions matching TRBD1. This CDR3 has 15 amino acids. The germline V gene has CDR1 MDHEN and CDR2 SYDVKM. With V trimmed by 4 bases and J by 4 bases, 8 bases remained unmatched. The CDR3 sequence is CASSSSPGTGYEQYF. In nucleotides, the CDR3 is TGTGCCAGCAGTTCTTCTCCCGGGACAGGGTACGAGCAGTACTTC.

The V and J genes are TRBV29-1 and TRBJ2-1; D is possibly TRBD2 (5 bases). The germline V and J ends were trimmed by 6 bases and 6 bases, with 21 bases remaining between them. Germline lookup yields CDR1 SQVTM and CDR2 ANQGSEA. The CDR3 is 15 amino acids. CDR3 sequence (DNA): TGCAGCGTCCCTTCGGGCGGCGGGCGGGTCAATGAGCAGTTCTTC. Translation gives CSVPSGGGRVNEQFF.

J is TRBJ2-1 and V is TRBV4-1; D is perhaps TRBD2 (6 bases). CDR1 and CDR2 from the germline V gene are MGHRA and YSYEKL. V was trimmed by 5 bases and J by 2 bases, leaving 19 bases between them. The CDR3 contains 17 residues. CDR3 in amino acids: CASSLDDGQRAYNEQFF. CDR3 in DNA: TGCGCCAGCAGCTTGGATGATGGCCAGCGGGCCTACAATGAGCAGTTCTTC.

The chain uses TRBV28 and TRBJ2-7; D perhaps matches TRBD1 (6 bases). The CDR3 loop spans 16 amino acids. The germline CDR1 and CDR2 sequences are MDHEN and SYDVKM. Trimming shortened V by 0 bases and J by 0 bases, and 12 bases separated the two germline ends. The CDR3 DNA is TGTGCCAGCAGTTTATGGGGGGACACGAACTCCTACGAGCAGTACTTC. Translation: CASSLWGDTNSYEQYF.

V and J are TRBV5-4 and TRBJ1-4; TRBD1 matches at 7 bases. The CDR3 spans 15 residues. CDR1 is SGHNT and CDR2 is YYREEE in the germline V gene (reference sequence). With 3 bases clipped from V and 0 bases from J, the junction kept 2 bases outside the gene matches. CDR3 coding DNA: TGTGCCAGCAGCTGGGACAGAGCAACTAATGAAAAACTGTTTTTT. This sequence encodes CASSWDRATNEKLFF.